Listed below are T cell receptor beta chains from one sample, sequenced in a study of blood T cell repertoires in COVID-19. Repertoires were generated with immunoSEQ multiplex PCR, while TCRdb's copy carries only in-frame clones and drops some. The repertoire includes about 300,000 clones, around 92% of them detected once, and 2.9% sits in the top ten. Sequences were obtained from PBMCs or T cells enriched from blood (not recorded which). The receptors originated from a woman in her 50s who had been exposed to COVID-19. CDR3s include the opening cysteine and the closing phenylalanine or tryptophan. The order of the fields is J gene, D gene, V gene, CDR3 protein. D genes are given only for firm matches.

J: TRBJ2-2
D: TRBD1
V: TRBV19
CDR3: CASSTPGQPFTGELFF

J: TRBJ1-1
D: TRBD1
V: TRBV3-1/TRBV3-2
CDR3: CASSGQGGWANTEAFF

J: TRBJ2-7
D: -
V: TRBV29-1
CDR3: CSVDTAYEQYF

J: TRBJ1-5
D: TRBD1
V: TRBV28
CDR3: CASSPLRQGARQPQHF

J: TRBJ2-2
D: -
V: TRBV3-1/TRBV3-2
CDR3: CASSQGAGRHTGELFF

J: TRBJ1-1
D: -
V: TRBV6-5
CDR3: CASSLGEDTEAFF

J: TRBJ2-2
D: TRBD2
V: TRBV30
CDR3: CAWSAIGGATGELFF

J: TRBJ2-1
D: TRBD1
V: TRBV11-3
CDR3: CASSLDPPRGFDNEQFF

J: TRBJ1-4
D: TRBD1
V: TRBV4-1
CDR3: CASSQWAGGIYEKLFF

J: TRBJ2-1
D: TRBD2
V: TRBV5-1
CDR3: CASTLGSGGSYNEQFF

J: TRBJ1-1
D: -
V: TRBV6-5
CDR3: CASSYSTGRPEAFF

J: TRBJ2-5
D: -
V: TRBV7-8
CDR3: CASSPRNGGRWETQYF

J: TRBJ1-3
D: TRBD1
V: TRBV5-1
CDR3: CASSQDRAGGNTIYF

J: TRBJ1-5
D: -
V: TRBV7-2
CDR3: CASSPELINQPQHF

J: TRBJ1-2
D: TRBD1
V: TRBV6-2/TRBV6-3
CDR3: CASSYPGTGYGYTF

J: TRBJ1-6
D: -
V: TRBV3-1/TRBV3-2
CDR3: CASSPSGSSPLHF

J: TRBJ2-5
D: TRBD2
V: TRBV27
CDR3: CASSLAGDSRPDQETQYF

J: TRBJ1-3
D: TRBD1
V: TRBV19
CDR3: CASRQGGESGNTIYF

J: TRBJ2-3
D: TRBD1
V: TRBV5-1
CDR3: CASSNRTGSTDTQYF

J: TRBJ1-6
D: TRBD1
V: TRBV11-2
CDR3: CASSATGTANSPLHF

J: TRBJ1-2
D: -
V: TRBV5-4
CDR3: CASQADSYGYTF

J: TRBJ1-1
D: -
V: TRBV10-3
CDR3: CAISVEGSVVYFF

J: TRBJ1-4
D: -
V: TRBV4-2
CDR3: CASSQEPWRVNEKLFF

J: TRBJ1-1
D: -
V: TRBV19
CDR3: CASSILQTNTEAFF

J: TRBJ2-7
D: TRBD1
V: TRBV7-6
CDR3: CASSLGQGREQYF

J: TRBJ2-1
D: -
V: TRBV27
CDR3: CASTRGVYSYNEQFF

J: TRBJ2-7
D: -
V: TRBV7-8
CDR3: CASRAGGSSYEQYF

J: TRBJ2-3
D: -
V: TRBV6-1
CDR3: CASSELGVDTQYF

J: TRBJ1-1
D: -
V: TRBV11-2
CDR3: CASSLGAGNTEAFF

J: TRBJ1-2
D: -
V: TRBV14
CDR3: CASSQGGPENYGYTF

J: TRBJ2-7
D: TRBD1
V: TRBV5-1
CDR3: CASSLGTGNYEQYF

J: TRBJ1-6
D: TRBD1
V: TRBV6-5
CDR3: CASRRDSSPLHF

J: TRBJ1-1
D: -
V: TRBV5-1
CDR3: CASSLPDRNTEAFF

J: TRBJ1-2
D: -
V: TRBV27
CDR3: CASSLGQGGGYTF

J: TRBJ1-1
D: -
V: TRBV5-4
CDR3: CASRSLNTEAFF

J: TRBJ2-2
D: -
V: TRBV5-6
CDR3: CASSLPDRDTGELFF

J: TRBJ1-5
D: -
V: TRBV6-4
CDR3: CASREGFPPGQPQHF

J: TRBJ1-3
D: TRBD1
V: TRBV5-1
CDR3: CASSGTGSGDTIYF

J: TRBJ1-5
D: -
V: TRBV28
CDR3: CASSLTDNSNQPQHF

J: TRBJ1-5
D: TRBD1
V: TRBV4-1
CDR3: CASSQVDRGHRDSNQPQHF

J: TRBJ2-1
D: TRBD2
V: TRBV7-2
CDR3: CASSLMVGAGDEQFF

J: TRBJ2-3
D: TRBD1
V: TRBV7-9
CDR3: CASSPWTGSSTDTQYF

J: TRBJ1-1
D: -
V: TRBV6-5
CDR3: CASSYIGVGLNTEAFF

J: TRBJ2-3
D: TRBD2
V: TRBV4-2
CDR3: CASSQVGAGRTDTQYF

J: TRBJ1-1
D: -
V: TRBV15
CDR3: CATSSTGWGTEAFF

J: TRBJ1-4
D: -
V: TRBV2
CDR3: CASSESPGTGKLFF

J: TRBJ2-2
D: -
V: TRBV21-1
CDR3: CASSKVGTSGGGLGGELFF

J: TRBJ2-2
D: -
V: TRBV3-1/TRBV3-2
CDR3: CASSQAQGYTGELFF

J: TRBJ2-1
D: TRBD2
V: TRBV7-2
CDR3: CASSPLASGGAGRRNEQFF

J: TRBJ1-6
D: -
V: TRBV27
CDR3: CASSLGLDTQGLHF

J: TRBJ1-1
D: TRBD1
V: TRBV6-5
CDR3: CASSYFGQGGTEAFF

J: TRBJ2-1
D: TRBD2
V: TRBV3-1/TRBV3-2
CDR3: CASSQDRLAGYNEQFF

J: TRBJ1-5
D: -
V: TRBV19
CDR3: CASTRGGVGQPQHF

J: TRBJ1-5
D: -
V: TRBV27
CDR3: CASSRGSNQPQHF

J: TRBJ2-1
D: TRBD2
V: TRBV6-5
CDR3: CASTTGGSSYNEQFF

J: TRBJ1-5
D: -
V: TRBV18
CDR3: CASSQNTGDNQPQHF

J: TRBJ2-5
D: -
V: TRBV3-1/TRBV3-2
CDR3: CASSQVQGPFTETQYF

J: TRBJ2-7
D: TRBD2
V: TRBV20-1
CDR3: CSASLAGESYEQYF

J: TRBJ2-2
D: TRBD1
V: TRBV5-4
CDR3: CASSLGQGYSTGELFF

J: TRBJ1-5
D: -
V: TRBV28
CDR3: CASSLSAGRIQHF